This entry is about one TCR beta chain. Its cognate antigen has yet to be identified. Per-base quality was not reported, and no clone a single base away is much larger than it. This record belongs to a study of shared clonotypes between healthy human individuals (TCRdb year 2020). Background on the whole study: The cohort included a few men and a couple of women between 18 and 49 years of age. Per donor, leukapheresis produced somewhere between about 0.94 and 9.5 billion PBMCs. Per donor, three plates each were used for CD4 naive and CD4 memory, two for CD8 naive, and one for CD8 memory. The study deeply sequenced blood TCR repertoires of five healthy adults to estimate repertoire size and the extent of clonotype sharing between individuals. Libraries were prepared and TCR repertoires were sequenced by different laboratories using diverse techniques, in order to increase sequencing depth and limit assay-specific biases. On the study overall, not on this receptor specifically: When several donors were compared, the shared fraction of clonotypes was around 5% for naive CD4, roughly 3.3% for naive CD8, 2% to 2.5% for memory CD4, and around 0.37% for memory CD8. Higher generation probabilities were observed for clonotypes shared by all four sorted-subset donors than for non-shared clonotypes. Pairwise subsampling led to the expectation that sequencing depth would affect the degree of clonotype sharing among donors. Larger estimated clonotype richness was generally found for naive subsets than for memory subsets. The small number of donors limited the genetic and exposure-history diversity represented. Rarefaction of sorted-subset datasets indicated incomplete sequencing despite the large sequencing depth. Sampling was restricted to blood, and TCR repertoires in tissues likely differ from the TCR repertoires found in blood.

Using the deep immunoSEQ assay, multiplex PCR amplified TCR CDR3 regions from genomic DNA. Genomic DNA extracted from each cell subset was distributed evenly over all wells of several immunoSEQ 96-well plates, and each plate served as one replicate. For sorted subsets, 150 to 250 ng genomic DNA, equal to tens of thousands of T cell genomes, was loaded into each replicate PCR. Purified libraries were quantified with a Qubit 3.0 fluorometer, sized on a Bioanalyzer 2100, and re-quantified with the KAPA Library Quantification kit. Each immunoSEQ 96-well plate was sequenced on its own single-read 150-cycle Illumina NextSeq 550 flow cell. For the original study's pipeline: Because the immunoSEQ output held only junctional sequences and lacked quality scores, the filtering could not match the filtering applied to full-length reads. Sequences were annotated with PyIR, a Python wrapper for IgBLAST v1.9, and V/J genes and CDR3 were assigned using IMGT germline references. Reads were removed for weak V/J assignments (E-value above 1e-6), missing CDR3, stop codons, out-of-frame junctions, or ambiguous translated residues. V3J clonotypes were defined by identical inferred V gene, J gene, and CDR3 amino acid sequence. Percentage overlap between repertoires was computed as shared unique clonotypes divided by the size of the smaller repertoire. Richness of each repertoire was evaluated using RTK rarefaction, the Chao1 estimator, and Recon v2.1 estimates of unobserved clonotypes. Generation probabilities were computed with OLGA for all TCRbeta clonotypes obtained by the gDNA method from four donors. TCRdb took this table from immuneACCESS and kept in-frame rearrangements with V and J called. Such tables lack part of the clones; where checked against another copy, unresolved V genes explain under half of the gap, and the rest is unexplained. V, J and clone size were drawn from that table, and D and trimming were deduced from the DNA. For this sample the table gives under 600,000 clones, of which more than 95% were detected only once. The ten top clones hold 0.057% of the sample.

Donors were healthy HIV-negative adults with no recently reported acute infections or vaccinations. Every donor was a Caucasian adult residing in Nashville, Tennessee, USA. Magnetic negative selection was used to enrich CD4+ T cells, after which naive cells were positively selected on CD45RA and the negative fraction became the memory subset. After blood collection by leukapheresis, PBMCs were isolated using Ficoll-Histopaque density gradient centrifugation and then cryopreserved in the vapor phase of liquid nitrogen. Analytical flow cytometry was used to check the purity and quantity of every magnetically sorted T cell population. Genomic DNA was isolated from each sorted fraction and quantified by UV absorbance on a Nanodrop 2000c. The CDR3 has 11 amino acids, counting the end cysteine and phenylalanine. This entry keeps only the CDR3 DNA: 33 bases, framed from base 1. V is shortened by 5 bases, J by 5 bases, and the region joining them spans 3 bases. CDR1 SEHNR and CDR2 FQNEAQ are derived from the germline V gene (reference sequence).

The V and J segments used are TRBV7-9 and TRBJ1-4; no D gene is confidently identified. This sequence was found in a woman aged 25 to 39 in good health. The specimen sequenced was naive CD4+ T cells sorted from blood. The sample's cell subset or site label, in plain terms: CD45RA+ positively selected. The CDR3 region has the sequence CASSMNEKLFF. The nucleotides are TGTGCCAGCAGCATGAATGAAAAACTGTTTTTT.